The T cell receptor (beta chain) under discussion was sequenced for a study of T cell responses to AZD1222 COVID-19 vaccine. Whole-study results and caveats: Per reports, nearly half of all spike-specific TCRs target regions that are unmutated in variants. Seropositivity was recorded at baseline in only 6 or 7 AZD1222 recipients. After the peak T cell response, and only then, were repertoires sampled. Most donors were white British and more were female, and clonal diversity was possibly underestimated.

This CDR3 contains 15 residues. The V end lost 0 bases, the J end lost 3 bases, and 9 bases lay between the germline ends. Looked up from germline, CDR1 is SGDLS and CDR2 is YYNGEE. Points on this clone: Its antigen is undetermined.

Some clones are missing from TCRdb's copy, which holds only in-frame ones; the method was immunoSEQ multiplex PCR. The sample includes roughly 260,000 clones, over 90% of them seen just once. The chain is built from TRBV9 and TRBJ1-4, with TRBD1 as a possible D gene (5 bases). This receptor was taken from an adult in good health. The starting material was peripheral blood, obtained on day 0 of AZD1222 vaccination. The CDR3 bases are TGTGCCAGCAGCGTAGGTCAGGGCCCTAATGAAAAACTGTTTTTT. It encodes CASSVGQGPNEKLFF.